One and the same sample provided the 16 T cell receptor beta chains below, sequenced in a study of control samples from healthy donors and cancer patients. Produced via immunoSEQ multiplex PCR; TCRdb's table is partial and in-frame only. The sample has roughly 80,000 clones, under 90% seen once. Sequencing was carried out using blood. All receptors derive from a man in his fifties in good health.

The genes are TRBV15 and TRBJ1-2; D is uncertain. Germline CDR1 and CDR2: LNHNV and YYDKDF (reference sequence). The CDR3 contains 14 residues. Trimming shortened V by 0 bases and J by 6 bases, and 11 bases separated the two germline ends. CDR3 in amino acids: CATSRDQVADGYTF. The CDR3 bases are TGTGCCACCAGCAGAGATCAGGTGGCAGATGGCTACACCTTC.

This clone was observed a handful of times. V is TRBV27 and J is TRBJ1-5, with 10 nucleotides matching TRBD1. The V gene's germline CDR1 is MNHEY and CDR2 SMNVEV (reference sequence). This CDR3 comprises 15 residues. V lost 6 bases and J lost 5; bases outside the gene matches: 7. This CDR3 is CASRRGQGWDQPQHF. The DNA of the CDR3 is TGTGCCAGCAGAAGGGGACAGGGGTGGGATCAGCCCCAGCATTTT.

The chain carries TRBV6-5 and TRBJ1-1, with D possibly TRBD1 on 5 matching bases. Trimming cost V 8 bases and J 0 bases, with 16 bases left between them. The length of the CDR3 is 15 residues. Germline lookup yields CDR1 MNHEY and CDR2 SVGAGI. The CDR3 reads CASLPTEFMNTEAFF. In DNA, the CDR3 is TGTGCCAGCCTTCCGACAGAGTTTATGAACACTGAAGCTTTCTTT.

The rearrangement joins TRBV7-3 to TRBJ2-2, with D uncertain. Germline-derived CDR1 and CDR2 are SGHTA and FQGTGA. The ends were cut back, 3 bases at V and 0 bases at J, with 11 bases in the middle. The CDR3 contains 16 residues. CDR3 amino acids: CASSLDRRANTGELFF. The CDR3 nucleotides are TGTGCCAGCAGCTTGGACCGCAGAGCGAACACCGGGGAGCTGTTTTTT.

For the CDR3, the DNA is TGTGCCAGCAGCCCAAAGGACAGGGATCATAGTCAGCCCCAGCATTTT. It is translated as CASSPKDRDHSQPQHF. This chain connects TRBV21-1 to TRBJ1-5; the table's D call, TRBD1, has no DNA check behind it. TRBV21-1 is a documented pseudogene. This CDR3 has 16 amino acids.

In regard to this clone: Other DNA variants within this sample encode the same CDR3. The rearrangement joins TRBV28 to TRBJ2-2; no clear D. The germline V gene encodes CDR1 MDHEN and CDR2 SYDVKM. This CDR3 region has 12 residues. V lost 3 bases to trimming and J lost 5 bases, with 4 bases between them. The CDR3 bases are TGTGCCAGCAGTTTTACTACCGGGGAGCTGTTTTTT. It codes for CASSFTTGELFF.

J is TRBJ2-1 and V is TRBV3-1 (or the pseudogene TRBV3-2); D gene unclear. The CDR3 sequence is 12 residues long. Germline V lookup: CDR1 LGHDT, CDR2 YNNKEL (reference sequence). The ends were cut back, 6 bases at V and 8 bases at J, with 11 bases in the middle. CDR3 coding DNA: TGTGCCAGCAGGTATAGGACGGATGAGCAGTTCTTC. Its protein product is CASRYRTDEQFF.

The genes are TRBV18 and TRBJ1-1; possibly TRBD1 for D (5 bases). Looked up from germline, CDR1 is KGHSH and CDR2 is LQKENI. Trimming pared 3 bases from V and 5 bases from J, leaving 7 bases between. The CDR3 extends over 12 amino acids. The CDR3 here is CASSPQGTEAFF. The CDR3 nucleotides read TGTGCCAGCTCACCGCAGGGTACTGAAGCTTTCTTT.

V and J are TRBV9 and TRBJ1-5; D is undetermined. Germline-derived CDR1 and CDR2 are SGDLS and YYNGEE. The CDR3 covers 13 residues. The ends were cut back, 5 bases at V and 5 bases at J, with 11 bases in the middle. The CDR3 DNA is TGTGCCAGCAGTCTCCCAGCGGATCAGCCCCAGCATTTT. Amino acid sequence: CASSLPADQPQHF.

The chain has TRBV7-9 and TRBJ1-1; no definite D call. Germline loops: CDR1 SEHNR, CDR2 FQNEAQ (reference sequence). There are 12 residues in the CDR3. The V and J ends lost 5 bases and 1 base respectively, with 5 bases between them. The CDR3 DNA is TGTGCCAGCAGCACACAGAACACTGAAGCTTTCTTT. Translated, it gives CASSTQNTEAFF.

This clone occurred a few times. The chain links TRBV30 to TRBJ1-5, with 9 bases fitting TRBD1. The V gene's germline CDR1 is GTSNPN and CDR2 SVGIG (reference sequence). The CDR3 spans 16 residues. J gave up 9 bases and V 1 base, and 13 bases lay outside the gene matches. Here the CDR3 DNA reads TGTGCCTGGAGTGAAGGTCCCGGGACAGGGTTTGGGCCCCAGCATTTT. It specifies CAWSEGPGTGFGPQHF.

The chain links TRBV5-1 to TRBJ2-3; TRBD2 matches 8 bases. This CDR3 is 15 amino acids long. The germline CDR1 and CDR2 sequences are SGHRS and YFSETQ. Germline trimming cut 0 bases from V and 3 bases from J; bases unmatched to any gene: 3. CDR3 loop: CASSLGRGGTDTQYF. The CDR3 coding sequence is TGCGCCAGCAGCTTGGGCCGGGGGGGAACAGATACGCAGTATTTT.

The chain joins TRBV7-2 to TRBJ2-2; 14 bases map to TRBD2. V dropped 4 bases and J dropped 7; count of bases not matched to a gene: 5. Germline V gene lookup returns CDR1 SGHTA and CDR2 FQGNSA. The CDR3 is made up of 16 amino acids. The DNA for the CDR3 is TGTGCCAGCAGCTCGACTAGCGGGGGGGCGGACGGGGAGCTGTTTTTT. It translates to CASSSTSGGADGELFF.

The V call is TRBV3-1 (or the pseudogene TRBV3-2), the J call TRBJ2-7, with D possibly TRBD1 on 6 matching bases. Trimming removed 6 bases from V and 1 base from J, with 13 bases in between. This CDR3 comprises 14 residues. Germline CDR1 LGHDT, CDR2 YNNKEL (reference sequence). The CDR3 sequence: CASSRDITSYEQYF. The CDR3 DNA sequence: TGTGCCAGCAGTCGGGACATAACTTCCTACGAGCAGTACTTC.

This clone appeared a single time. CDR3 coding DNA: TGTGCCAGCTTGACAGCTATGAACACTGAAGCTTTCTTT. Protein product: CASLTAMNTEAFF. V usage is TRBV18 and J usage is TRBJ1-1; perhaps TRBD1 as D (5 bases). Germline loops: CDR1 KGHSH, CDR2 LQKENI. The germline V and J ends were trimmed by 7 bases and 0 bases, with 9 bases remaining between them. There are 13 residues in the CDR3.

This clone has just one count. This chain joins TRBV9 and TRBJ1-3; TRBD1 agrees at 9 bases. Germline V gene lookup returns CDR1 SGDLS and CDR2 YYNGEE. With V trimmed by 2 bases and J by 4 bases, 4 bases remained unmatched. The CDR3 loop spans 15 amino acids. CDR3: CASSVAGTGGNTIYF. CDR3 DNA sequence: TGTGCCAGCAGCGTGGCTGGGACAGGGGGAAACACCATATATTTT. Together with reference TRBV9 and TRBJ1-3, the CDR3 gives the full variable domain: DSGVTQTPKHLITATGQRVTLRCSPRSGDLSVYWYQQSLDQGLQFLIQYYNGEERAKGNILERFSAQQFPDLHSELNLSSLELGDSALYFCASSVAGTGGNTIYFGEGSWLTVV.